The 14 T cell receptor beta chains presented below share a single source sample, sequenced in a study of shared clonotypes between healthy human individuals. Using immunoSEQ multiplex PCR, the repertoire was profiled, and TCRdb retains in-frame clones only, with some absent. This table holds about 960,000 clones, 76% found once. Sequenced: memory CD4+ T cells sorted from blood. The subset here: CD45RA-negative fraction. The receptors come from a man younger than 35 in good health.

The rearrangement links TRBV10-1 to TRBJ2-1; tentatively, D is TRBD1 (6 bases). This CDR3 contains 14 residues. The germline V gene encodes CDR1 WNHNN and CDR2 SYGVQD (reference sequence). With 4 bases removed from V and 8 bases from J, the gap between germline ends came to 15 bases. The CDR3 spells CASSGTAAFDEQFF. The DNA for the CDR3 is TGCGCCAGCAGTGGGACAGCGGCTTTCGATGAGCAGTTCTTC.

The chain has TRBV29-1 and TRBJ1-4; D is perhaps TRBD1 (5 bases). This CDR3 has 12 amino acids. Trimming left V 6 bases short and J 8 bases short, with 13 bases between. Germline V gives CDR1 SQVTM, CDR2 ANQGSEA. CDR3 in amino acids: CSVGRGGEKLFF. DNA of the CDR3: TGCAGCGTCGGACGCGGGGGGGAAAAACTGTTTTTT.

The chain joins TRBV30 to TRBJ2-3; perhaps TRBD1 as D (5 bases). The V gene's germline CDR1 is GTSNPN and CDR2 SVGIG (reference sequence). This CDR3 comprises 13 residues. With 0 bases removed from V and 6 bases from J, the gap between germline ends came to 10 bases. The CDR3 sequence is CAWSVGQSDTQYF. The CDR3 coding sequence is TGTGCCTGGAGTGTGGGGCAGTCGGATACGCAGTATTTT.

There are a few counts of this clone. This chain links TRBV29-1 with TRBJ2-1, with 9 bases that match TRBD2. The CDR3 runs to 12 residues. V lost 4 bases and J lost 12; bases outside the gene matches: 7. Germline CDR1 is SQVTM and CDR2 is ANQGSEA. As DNA, the CDR3 is TGCAGCGTTGGGACGGCGGGAGGGCTGCAGTTCTTC. It translates to CSVGTAGGLQFF.

In this sample, this clone turned up a few times. This chain links TRBV6-6 with TRBJ2-7, with 7 bases lining up with TRBD2. J gave up 3 bases and V 6 bases, and 5 bases lay outside the gene matches. Germline V CDR1 and CDR2: MNHNY, SVGAGI (reference sequence). This CDR3 contains 13 residues. The DNA for the CDR3 is TGTGCCAGCAGGTCTGGGGGGGGCTACGAGCAGTACTTC. It yields the protein CASRSGGGYEQYF.

The V call is TRBV5-4, the J call TRBJ2-1; 11 nucleotides line up with TRBD2. After removal of 5 bases from V and 9 bases from J, the junction contained 10 bases not matched to a gene. This CDR3 contains 15 residues. Germline CDR1 and CDR2: SGHNT and YYREEE (reference sequence). The CDR3 reads CASRSISGGAGEQFF. DNA for the CDR3: TGTGCCAGCAGGTCAATTAGCGGGGGGGCAGGTGAGCAGTTCTTC.

The chain uses TRBV19 and TRBJ2-3; D remains unclear. The CDR3 runs to 14 residues. V lost 8 bases and J lost 5, with 17 bases in between. Germline loops: CDR1 LNHDA, CDR2 SQIVND (reference sequence). This CDR3 reads CASRGVRKGDTQYF. The CDR3 DNA sequence: TGTGCCAGTCGAGGCGTTCGGAAGGGAGATACGCAGTATTTT.

The chain recombines TRBV27 with TRBJ1-1; the D gene is possibly TRBD1 (5 bases). CDR1 MNHEY and CDR2 SMNVEV come from the germline V gene (reference sequence). The CDR3 is 16 residues long. V was shortened by 1 base and J by 4 bases, with 16 bases between the two germline ends. CDR3 sequence reads: CASSLFSRVQATEAFF. The CDR3, as DNA: TGTGCCAGCAGTTTATTTTCCCGCGTACAGGCCACTGAAGCTTTCTTT.

The chain couples TRBV5-1 to TRBJ2-3; D unresolved. The V gene lost 0 bases and the J gene lost 4 bases, with 9 bases spanning the gap. Per germline, CDR1 SGHRS and CDR2 YFSETQ. This CDR3 is 14 amino acids long. The CDR3 bases are TGCGCCAGCAGCTTGGGCAACCAGGCAGATACGCAGTATTTT. This sequence encodes CASSLGNQADTQYF.

The chain uses TRBV5-4 and TRBJ2-3; D may be TRBD2 (6 bases). The V gene lost 5 bases and the J gene lost 4 bases, with 20 bases spanning the gap. The CDR3 runs 16 residues. CDR1 and CDR2 from the germline V gene are SGHNT and YYREEE (reference sequence). This chain's CDR3 is CASSNPGRRAPDTQYF. The CDR3 bases are TGTGCCAGCAGTAATCCTGGGAGGAGGGCGCCAGATACGCAGTATTTT.

The V gene is TRBV5-5, the J gene TRBJ1-2; no firm D call. The CDR3 spans 13 residues. The germline gives CDR1 SGHKS, CDR2 YYEKEE (reference sequence). Between the trimmed V and J ends, which lost 1 base and 6 bases, there was a span of 10 bases. This CDR3 is CASSLLEGNGYTF. The CDR3 DNA sequence: TGTGCCAGCAGCTTGTTAGAGGGAAATGGCTACACCTTC. Full variable domain (missing parts from reference TRBV5-5 and TRBJ1-2): DAGVTQSPTHLIKTRGQQVTLRCSPISGHKSVSWYQQVLGQGPQFIFQYYEKEERGRGNFPDRFSARQFPNYSSELNVNALLLGDSALYLCASSLLEGNGYTFGSGTRLTVV.

The sample holds one count of this clone. The DNA of the CDR3 is TGTGCCAGCTCACCAAGGGAGGGTATGGGGCCTGAAGCTTTCTTT. Encoded protein: CASSPREGMGPEAFF. The chain couples TRBV18 to TRBJ1-1; perhaps TRBD1 as D (5 bases). Germline V gives CDR1 KGHSH, CDR2 LQKENI. Trimming shortened V by 2 bases and J by 6 bases, and 16 bases separated the two germline ends. The CDR3 has 15 residues.

V is TRBV6-1 and J is TRBJ1-6; TRBD1 matches 8 bases. The germline CDR1 and CDR2 sequences are MNHNS and SASEGT. CDR3 length: 15 amino acids. J was trimmed by 3 bases and V by 7 bases; bases with no gene match: 5. This CDR3 is CASILDRDYNSPLHF. Written as DNA, the CDR3 is TGTGCCAGCATCCTGGACAGGGACTATAATTCACCCCTCCACTTT.

The rearrangement links TRBV2 to TRBJ2-7; the match to TRBD1 covers 7 bases. The CDR3 covers 13 residues. Germline V gene sequence: CDR1 SNHLY, CDR2 FYNNEI. V lost 7 bases, J lost 0 bases, and 3 bases stayed unmatched. The CDR3 is CASIQGTSYEQYF. The DNA of the CDR3 is TGTGCCAGCATACAGGGGACCTCCTACGAGCAGTACTTC.